One sample yielded the 16 T cell receptor beta chains listed below, sequenced in a study of blood T cell repertoires in COVID-19. The data were produced by immunoSEQ multiplex PCR, yet TCRdb's version contains in-frame clones alone and is incomplete. The sample holds 250,000 to 350,000 clones, roughly 89% seen once. Sample: peripheral blood. These receptors all stem from a woman between 40 and 50 years old who had recovered from COVID-19.

The chain uses TRBV10-2 and TRBJ1-4; no definite D call. The ends were cut back, 3 bases at V and 5 bases at J, with 13 bases in the middle. The CDR3 consists of 15 residues. In germline, CDR1 is WSHSY, CDR2 SAAADI. CDR3 protein: CASSDGSGANEKLFF. CDR3 DNA: TGCGCCAGCAGTGATGGTTCCGGTGCCAATGAAAAACTGTTTTTT.

The rearrangement joins TRBV28 to TRBJ2-3; D unclear. Trimming cost V 2 bases and J 4 bases, with 13 bases left between them. Germline CDR1 and CDR2: MDHEN and SYDVKM. The length of the CDR3 is 15 residues. Written as DNA, the CDR3 is TGTGCCAGCAGTTTAGCGGCGGAACCCCCAGATACGCAGTATTTT. Translated: CASSLAAEPPDTQYF.

The J gene is TRBJ2-1, the V gene TRBV10-1; the D gene is possibly TRBD1 (7 bases). The germline V gene has CDR1 WNHNN and CDR2 SYGVQD (reference sequence). V lost 2 bases and J lost 2, with 13 bases in between. The CDR3 extends over 16 amino acids. CDR3 in amino acids: CASSERGRGAYNEQFF. For the CDR3, the DNA is TGCGCCAGCAGTGAGAGGGGCAGGGGGGCCTACAATGAGCAGTTCTTC.

J is TRBJ2-2 and V is TRBV12-3 or TRBV12-4, with D possibly being TRBD2 (5 bases). The CDR3 has 13 residues. Between the trimmed V and J ends, which lost 1 base and 6 bases, there was a span of 6 bases. In nucleotides, the CDR3 is TGTGCCAGCAGTTTAGGAGCGGCCGGGGAGCTGTTTTTT. Its protein product is CASSLGAAGELFF.

In this sample, this clone turned up once. The chain uses TRBV7-3 and TRBJ2-1; D call uncertain. The germline CDR1 and CDR2 sequences are SGHTA and FQGTGA. V was pared by 4 bases and J by 2 bases, with 27 bases between. The CDR3 length is 20 residues. The CDR3 sequence is CASSSPLGLEPSRAYNEQFF. DNA for the CDR3: TGTGCCAGCAGCTCCCCACTTGGTTTAGAGCCAAGCCGAGCCTACAATGAGCAGTTCTTC.

The chain joins TRBV5-4 to TRBJ2-5; D possibly corresponds to TRBD2 (6 bases). Germline loops: CDR1 SGHNT, CDR2 YYREEE (reference sequence). This CDR3 has 14 amino acids. V dropped 2 bases and J dropped 4 bases, with 12 bases sitting between them. CDR3 nucleotide sequence: TGTGCCAGCAGCTTCGCCGGGACTGGAGAGACCCAGTACTTC. It specifies CASSFAGTGETQYF.

The chain joins TRBV1 to TRBJ1-4; the listed D gene, TRBD1, was not tested against the DNA. TRBV1 is tagged as a pseudogene. The CDR3 sequence is 18 residues long. The CDR3 protein is CTSSHRDRGRSWREKLFF. The CDR3 coding sequence is TGCACCAGCAGCCACCGGGACAGGGGGCGAAGTTGGCGAGAAAAACTGTTTTTT.

The V gene is TRBV5-1, the J gene TRBJ2-3; TRBD2 agrees at 11 bases. There are 15 residues in the CDR3. The V and J ends lost 6 bases and 5 bases, in that order; junction bases with no gene match: 8. Per germline, CDR1 SGHRS and CDR2 YFSETQ. CDR3 nucleotides: TGCGCCAGCACCTCACTAGCGGGAGCTGGAGATACGCAGTATTTT. Protein product: CASTSLAGAGDTQYF.

This clone was counted once. The chain carries TRBV6-5 and TRBJ2-7; D may be TRBD1 (6 bases). Trimming left V 6 bases short and J 3 bases short, with 18 bases between. This CDR3 is built from 15 residues. The V gene's germline CDR1 is MNHEY and CDR2 SVGAGI. Here the CDR3 reads CASRGPTGNYYEQYF. Written as DNA, the CDR3 is TGTGCCAGCAGGGGCCCGACAGGAAACTACTACGAGCAGTACTTC.

The V call is TRBV13, the J call TRBJ2-1; 10 positions agree with TRBD2. After removal of 5 bases from V and 3 bases from J, the junction contained 10 bases not matched to a gene. CDR1 and CDR2 (germline): PRHDT, FYEKMQ (reference sequence). This CDR3 region has 17 residues. The CDR3 region is CASSPLPLAGDYNEQFF. The CDR3 nucleotides are TGTGCCAGCAGCCCCCTCCCCCTAGCGGGAGACTACAATGAGCAGTTCTTC.

The chain is built from TRBV6-1 and TRBJ2-7; D may be TRBD1 (5 bases). V was clipped by 1 base and J by 0 bases, with 7 bases between them. The CDR3 spans 14 residues. CDR1 is MNHNS, CDR2 SASEGT, per germline. The CDR3 reads CASSEVGDSYEQYF. The CDR3 DNA reads as TGTGCCAGCAGTGAAGTAGGGGACTCCTACGAGCAGTACTTC.

J is TRBJ2-1 and V is TRBV29-1; D remains unclear. CDR3 length: 13 residues. The germline V gene encodes CDR1 SQVTM and CDR2 ANQGSEA. V shed 2 bases and J shed 7 bases, with 12 bases lying between them. CDR3 nucleotides: TGCAGCGTTGAATACGTGGGCCTTAATGAGCAGTTCTTC. It specifies CSVEYVGLNEQFF.

This chain uses TRBV9 with TRBJ1-2; D is perhaps TRBD1 (6 bases). CDR3 length: 16 residues. The V end lost 5 bases, the J end lost 2 bases, and 19 bases lay between the germline ends. Germline loops: CDR1 SGDLS, CDR2 YYNGEE. CDR3 sequence reads: CASSPGGAQNNYGYTF. CDR3 coding DNA: TGTGCCAGCAGTCCGGGGGGGGCCCAGAACAACTATGGCTACACCTTC.

The V call is TRBV20-1, the J call TRBJ1-1; a possible D gene is TRBD1 (6 bases). The V end lost 5 bases, the J end lost 6 bases, and 31 bases lay between the germline ends. Germline CDR1 reads DFQATT; CDR2 reads SNEGSKA (reference sequence). The CDR3 totals 18 residues. CDR3 sequence reads: CSAGGWERERSGAAEAFF. As DNA, the CDR3 is TGCAGTGCTGGTGGGTGGGAGCGGGAAAGGTCGGGGGCGGCTGAAGCTTTCTTT.

This rearrangement joins TRBV5-1 to TRBJ1-3; D unresolved. CDR1 and CDR2 from the germline V gene are SGHRS and YFSETQ. The V end lost 0 bases, the J end lost 0 bases, and 7 bases lay between the germline ends. The CDR3 runs 15 residues. DNA for the CDR3: TGCGCCAGCAGCTTGGCGGGGAGCTCTGGAAACACCATATATTTT. Translation: CASSLAGSSGNTIYF.

The genes are TRBV6-2 or TRBV6-3 and TRBJ2-7, with D unresolved. V lost 5 bases and J lost 2, with 13 bases in between. From germline, CDR1 is MNHEY and CDR2 SVGEGT. This CDR3 spans 14 amino acids. CDR3 amino acids: CASSVAGSTYEQYF. CDR3 nucleotides: TGTGCCAGCAGTGTGGCCGGGTCCACCTACGAGCAGTACTTC.